This TCR beta chain appears in the sequencing data of a study of T cells after yellow fever vaccination. Broader study findings: Reappearance after the booster was seen for most primary-vaccination clones, at 95% to 97% CD4 and around 90% CD8. One caveat is that FACS-sorted repertoires could contain abundant clonotypes contaminating from the bulk population.

This clonotype was observed a few times. What it binds is not known. From germline, CDR1 is SQVTM and CDR2 ANQGSEA. V was pared by 5 bases and J by 4 bases, with 9 bases between. The CDR3 sequence is 12 residues long. The 5'RACE template-switching step produced TCR cDNA and added a universal primer site and UMIs. MiXCR was run by TCRdb on the 5' RACE reads, yielding one entry per CDR3 protein. The sample has about 74,000 distinct CDR3 sequences, around 6.9% seen once; the top ten hold around 35%. Sequences were derived from CD8+ T cells sorted from PBMCs, sampled 4 to 6 days after the first yellow fever vaccination. V is TRBV29-1 and J is TRBJ1-5, with D tentatively TRBD1 (5 bases). The TCR sequence derives from a man between 18 and 35 years old who received the YFV17D yellow fever vaccine. The CDR3 nucleotides read TGCAGCGTTACTTCAGGGAATCAGCCCCAGCATTTT. This codes for CSVTSGNQPQHF.